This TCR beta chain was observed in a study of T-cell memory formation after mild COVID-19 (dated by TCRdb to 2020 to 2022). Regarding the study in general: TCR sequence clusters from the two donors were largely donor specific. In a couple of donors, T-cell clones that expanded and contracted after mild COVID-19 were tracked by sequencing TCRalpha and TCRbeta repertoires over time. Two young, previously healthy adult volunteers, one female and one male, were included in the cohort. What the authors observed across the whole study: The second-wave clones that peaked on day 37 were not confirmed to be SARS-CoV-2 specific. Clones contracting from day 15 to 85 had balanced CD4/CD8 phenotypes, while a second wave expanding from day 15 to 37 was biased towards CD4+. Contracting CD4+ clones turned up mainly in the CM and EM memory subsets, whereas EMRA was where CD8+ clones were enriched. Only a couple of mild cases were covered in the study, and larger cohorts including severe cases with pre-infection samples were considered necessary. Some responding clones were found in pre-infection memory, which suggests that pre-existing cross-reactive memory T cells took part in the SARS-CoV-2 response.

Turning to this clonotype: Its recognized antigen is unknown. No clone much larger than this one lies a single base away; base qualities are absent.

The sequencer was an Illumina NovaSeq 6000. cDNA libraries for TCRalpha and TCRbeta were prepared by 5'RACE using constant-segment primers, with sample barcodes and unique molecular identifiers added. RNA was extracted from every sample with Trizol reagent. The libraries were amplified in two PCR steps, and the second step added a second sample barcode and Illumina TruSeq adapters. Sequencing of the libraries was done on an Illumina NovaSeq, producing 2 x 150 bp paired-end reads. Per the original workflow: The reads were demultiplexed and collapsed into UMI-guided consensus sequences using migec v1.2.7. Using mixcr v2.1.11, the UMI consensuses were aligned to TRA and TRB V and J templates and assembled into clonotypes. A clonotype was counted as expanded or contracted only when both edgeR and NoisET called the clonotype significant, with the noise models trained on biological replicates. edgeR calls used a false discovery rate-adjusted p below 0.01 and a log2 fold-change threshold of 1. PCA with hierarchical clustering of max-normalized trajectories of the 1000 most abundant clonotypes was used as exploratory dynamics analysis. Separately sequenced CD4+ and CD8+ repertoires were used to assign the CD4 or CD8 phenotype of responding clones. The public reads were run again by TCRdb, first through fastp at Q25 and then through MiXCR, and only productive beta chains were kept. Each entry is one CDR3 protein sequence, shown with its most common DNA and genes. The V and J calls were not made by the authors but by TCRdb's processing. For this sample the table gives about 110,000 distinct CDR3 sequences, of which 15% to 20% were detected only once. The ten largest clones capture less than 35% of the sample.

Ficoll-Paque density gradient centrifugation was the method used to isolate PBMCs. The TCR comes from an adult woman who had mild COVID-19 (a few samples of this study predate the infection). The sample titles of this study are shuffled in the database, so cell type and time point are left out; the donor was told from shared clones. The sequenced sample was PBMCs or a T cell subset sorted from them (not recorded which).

CDR3 loop: CASSERREGPQHF. Here is the DNA: TGTGCCAGCAGCGAGCGCCGGGAAGGGCCCCAGCATTTT. Here the chain combines TRBV11-2 and TRBJ1-5, with no D gene named confidently. Trimming takes 5 bases from V and 9 bases from J, and the germline ends sit 14 bases apart. Including the terminal cysteine and phenylalanine, the CDR3 comprises 13 residues. This entry keeps only the CDR3 DNA: 39 bases, framed from base 1. CDR1 and CDR2 are read off the germline V gene as SGHAT and FQNNGV.